The present T cell receptor beta chain was sequenced within a study of blood T cell repertoires in COVID-19. CDR1 and CDR2 (germline): LNHDA, SQIVND (reference sequence). The CDR3 extends over 16 amino acids. V was pared by 5 bases and J by 2 bases, with 8 bases of the junction left unmatched. Method: immunoSEQ multiplex PCR; TCRdb's copy keeps in-frame clones and lacks some. This table has more than 200,000 clones, roughly 84% appearing once. V usage is TRBV19 and J usage is TRBJ1-4; 7 bases match TRBD1. The source is a middle-aged man with acute or convalescent COVID-19. Sample: peripheral blood. DNA of the CDR3: TGTGCCAGTAGTTCTCGTACGGGACAGACTAATGAAAAACTGTTTTTT. Translated, it gives CASSSRTGQTNEKLFF.